The 14 T cell receptor beta chains below come from one sample, sequenced in a study of blood T cells in healthy people across ages. A J-beta primer mix and a sample-barcoded 5' primer were used in a second PCR of roughly 7 to 12 cycles. Each CDR3 protein is one row after TCRdb ran MiXCR on the 5' RACE reads. There are 780,000 or so distinct CDR3 sequences in the sample; approximately 60% occur only once, and roughly 25% lies in the top ten. Specimen: blood. The receptor source for this set is a man aged 35 to 55 in good health.

The genes are TRBV6-2 or TRBV6-3 and TRBJ2-4; either TRBD1 or TRBD2 may fit D (5 bases each). CDR1 is MNHEY, CDR2 SVGEGT, per germline. Trimming took 6 bases from V and 8 from J, leaving 20 bases between them. The CDR3 has 15 residues. This CDR3 reads CASSHPGTRRDIQYF. The CDR3 DNA follows: TGTGCCAGCAGCCACCCTGGGACGCGAAGGGACATTCAGTACTTC.

The sample holds a few counts of this clonotype. The rearrangement joins TRBV6-2 or TRBV6-3 to TRBJ1-5; TRBD1 aligns across 7 bases. This CDR3 comprises 16 residues. CDR1 and CDR2 from the germline V gene are MNHEY and SVGEGT. Losses at the gene ends were 2 bases for V and 0 bases for J; bases not matched to a gene: 4. CDR3 amino acids: CASSYAAGGSNQPQHF. The CDR3 region has the DNA TGTGCCAGCAGTTACGCGGCAGGGGGTAGCAATCAGCCCCAGCATTTT.

This clonotype was detected a few times. V and J are TRBV5-1 and TRBJ2-1, with TRBD1 matching over 10 bases. Germline CDR1 SGHRS, CDR2 YFSETQ. J lost 4 bases, V lost 4 bases, and 8 bases had no gene match. This CDR3 is 16 amino acids long. CDR3 sequence reads: CASSPTTGGYYNEQFF. The CDR3 nucleotides read TGCGCCAGCAGCCCCACGACAGGGGGCTATTACAATGAGCAGTTCTTC.

Of note for this clonotype: A read error may account for a junction end that differs from germline. The V call is TRBV18, the J call TRBJ2-1; D may be TRBD2 (5 bases). The CDR3 is 17 amino acids. Germline CDR1 is KGHSH and CDR2 is LQKENI. CDR3 in DNA: TGTGCCGGCTCACCAGCCCAAAAATTACTAGGTCTCGATGAGCAGTTCTTC. As protein: CAGSPAQKLLGLDEQFF.

On this clonotype: The germline gene is not matched at one end of the junction; a read error may be the cause. The chain is built from TRBV3-1 and TRBJ1-6, with D unresolved. This CDR3 is built from 14 residues. Germline V gene sequence: CDR1 LGHDT, CDR2 YNNKEL (reference sequence). As DNA, the CDR3 is TGTGCCAGCAGCCAAAGCAGGTGGAATTCACCCCCCCACTTT. Its translation is CASSQSRWNSPPHF. Together with reference TRBV3-1 and TRBJ1-6, the CDR3 gives the full variable domain: DTAVSQTPKYLVTQMGNDKSIKCEQNLGHDTMYWYKQDSKKFLKIMFSYNNKELIINETVPNRFSPKSPDKAHLNLHINSLELGDSAVYFCASSQSRWNSPPHFGNGTRLTVT.

This clonotype was observed a few times. V and J are TRBV28 and TRBJ2-1; 16 bases map to TRBD2. This CDR3 contains 15 residues. Per the germline V gene, CDR1 is MDHEN and CDR2 is SYDVKM. The ends lost 3 bases at V and 14 bases at J; junction bases unmatched: 7. The CDR3 DNA reads as TGTGCCAGCAGTTTGGGACTAGCGGGAGGGCTTGAAGAGTTCTTC. Its protein is CASSLGLAGGLEEFF.

This clonotype has only a few counts. This chain links TRBV11-2 with TRBJ2-1; TRBD2 agrees at 7 bases. The germline CDR1 and CDR2 sequences are SGHAT and FQNNGV. The CDR3 covers 17 residues. With 3 bases clipped from V and 2 bases from J, the junction kept 10 bases outside the gene matches. The CDR3 DNA reads as TGTGCCAGCAGCTTTGGGTCGGGCGGGGGTGCCTACAATGAGCAGTTCTTC. Amino acid sequence: CASSFGSGGGAYNEQFF.

The chain couples TRBV10-3 to TRBJ1-2; D is undetermined. The CDR3 covers 12 residues. In germline, CDR1 is ENHRY, CDR2 SYGVKD. V lost 0 bases, J lost 8 bases, and 7 bases lay in between. The CDR3, as DNA: TGTGCCATCAGTGAGTCTATTGACGGCTACACCTTC. Translated: CAISESIDGYTF.

The V gene is TRBV29-1, the J gene TRBJ2-1, with 10 bases that match TRBD2. This CDR3 spans 15 amino acids. The V gene end was trimmed by 6 bases and the J gene end by 7 bases; junction bases not matched to a gene: 12. Per the germline V gene, CDR1 is SQVTM and CDR2 is ANQGSEA. The DNA for the CDR3 is TGCAGCGTCAAACTAAGGGCTAGCGGGAGAAATGAGCAGTTCTTC. Its protein product is CSVKLRASGRNEQFF.

The J gene is TRBJ2-1, the V gene TRBV6-6; a weak D match, TRBD2 (6 bases). V lost 6 bases and J 7 bases, leaving 16 bases between the germline ends. This CDR3 comprises 14 residues. The V gene's germline CDR1 is MNHNY and CDR2 SVGAGI (reference sequence). The CDR3 reads CASRGGPAGNEQFF. The CDR3 region has the DNA TGTGCCAGCAGGGGCGGCCCCGCGGGGAATGAGCAGTTCTTC.

The chain links TRBV12-3 or TRBV12-4 to TRBJ1-5, with 8 bases fitting TRBD1. The CDR3 has 15 residues. Trimming cost V 8 bases and J 0 bases; bases outside gene matches: 6. The CDR3 loop reads CASQDREYSNQPQHF. Here the CDR3 DNA reads TGTGCCAGCCAGGACAGGGAATATAGCAATCAGCCCCAGCATTTT.

The CDR3 is CSARAGARGSNQPQHF. The CDR3 DNA reads as TGCAGTGCTAGAGCGGGAGCCCGGGGTAGCAATCAGCCCCAGCATTTT. The gene calls are TRBV20-1 and TRBJ1-5; D not certain. Trimming removed 1 base at V and 0 bases at J, with 13 bases between. Germline V gene sequence: CDR1 DFQATT, CDR2 SNEGSKA (reference sequence). The length of the CDR3 is 16 residues.

V is TRBV28 and J is TRBJ1-5, with D perhaps TRBD1 (5 bases). Germline V CDR1 and CDR2: MDHEN, SYDVKM. Trimming stripped 5 bases from V and 9 bases from J, with 17 bases between. The CDR3 consists of 14 residues. CDR3 in DNA: TGTGCCAGCAGTCCTACAGGCCTTGACTTGCCCCAGCATTTT. It encodes CASSPTGLDLPQHF.

This chain connects TRBV29-1 to TRBJ2-1, with 9 bases lining up with TRBD2. The CDR3 length is 15 residues. Germline V gene sequence: CDR1 SQVTM, CDR2 ANQGSEA. The trim removed 4 bases at V and 9 bases at J, leaving 13 bases unmatched. The CDR3 nucleotides read TGCAGCGTTGGGTTGGCGGGGGGGGCTGTAGGTGAGCAGTTCTTC. Translation: CSVGLAGGAVGEQFF.